This T cell receptor (beta chain) appears in the sequencing data of a study of neoadjuvant anti-PD-1 for oral cavity cancer. Study details: Patients without progression received a fourth nivolumab dose around day 43, then surgical resection on days 50-56. General study points: Each response group had just a few patients in TCR analyses.

A few counts support this clone. Its antigen is unknown. Germline V gene lookup returns CDR1 SGHNT and CDR2 YYREEE (reference sequence). This CDR3 region has 14 residues. V dropped 0 bases and J dropped 6 bases, with 12 bases sitting between them. Patients were newly diagnosed with stage II-IVA oral cavity squamous cell carcinoma without prior systemic or radiation treatment. The table came from immunoSEQ multiplex PCR; TCRdb's copy has only in-frame clones and leaves some out. Of fewer than 35,000 clones in the sample, around nine tenths were seen once. The sequencing here drew on PBMCs, taken before nivolumab (anti-PD-1) treatment. V usage is TRBV5-4 and J usage is TRBJ1-2, with unresolved D. The receptor was derived from a person aged 35-79 years with oral cavity squamous cell carcinoma. This CDR3 reads CASSLAGRSDGYTF. In nucleotides, the CDR3 is TGTGCCAGCAGCTTGGCCGGCAGGTCGGATGGCTACACCTTC.